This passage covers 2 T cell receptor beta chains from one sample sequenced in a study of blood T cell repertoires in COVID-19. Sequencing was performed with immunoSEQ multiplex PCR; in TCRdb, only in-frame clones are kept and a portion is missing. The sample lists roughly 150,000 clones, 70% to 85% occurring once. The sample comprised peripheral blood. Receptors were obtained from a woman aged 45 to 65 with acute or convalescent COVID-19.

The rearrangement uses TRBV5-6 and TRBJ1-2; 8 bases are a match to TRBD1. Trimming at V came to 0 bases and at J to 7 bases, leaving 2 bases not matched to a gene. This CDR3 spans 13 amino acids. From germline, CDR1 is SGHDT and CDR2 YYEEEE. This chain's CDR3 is CASSLDQGAGYTF. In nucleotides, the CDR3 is TGTGCCAGCAGCTTGGACCAGGGGGCTGGCTACACCTTC.

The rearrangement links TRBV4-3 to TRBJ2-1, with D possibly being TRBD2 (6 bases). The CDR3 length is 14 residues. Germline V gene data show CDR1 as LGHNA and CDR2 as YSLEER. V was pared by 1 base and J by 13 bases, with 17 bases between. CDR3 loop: CASSQGSAGSSQFF. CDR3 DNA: TGCGCCAGCAGCCAAGGTTCTGCGGGGAGCAGTCAGTTCTTC.